The 28 T cell receptor beta chains in this list originate from one sample, sequenced in a study of Ad26.COV2.S vaccination and SARS-CoV-2 variants. Produced via immunoSEQ multiplex PCR; TCRdb's table is partial and in-frame only. The sample consists of approximately 300,000 clones, about 82% of them appearing once. The treatment denotes: over 15 received Ad26.COV2.S at low or high dose, single or two shots; about 5 received placebo; per-sample allocation not given. Sampling occurred on day 63 after the first vaccine or placebo injection. Sequenced material: peripheral blood, taken in a trial of Ad26.COV2.S vaccine versus placebo. These receptors all stem from a person between 18 and 59 years old who received the Ad26.COV2.S COVID-19 vaccine or a placebo.

This sequence joins TRBV27 and TRBJ2-3, with unresolved D. Germline V gives CDR1 MNHEY, CDR2 SMNVEV (reference sequence). This CDR3 spans 15 amino acids. V lost 8 bases and J lost 1, with 16 bases in between. Here the CDR3 DNA reads TGTGCCAGCTCCTTACTCCATTTGGGCACAGATACGCAGTATTTT. The encoded protein is CASSLLHLGTDTQYF.

This sequence joins TRBV4-1 and TRBJ2-2; no clear D. Trimming removed 1 base from V and 0 bases from J, with 3 bases in between. The CDR3 runs 14 residues. CDR1 and CDR2 from the germline V gene are MGHRA and YSYEKL. The DNA for the CDR3 is TGCGCCAGCAGCCAAGTTCCGAACACCGGGGAGCTGTTTTTT. This codes for CASSQVPNTGELFF.

The sample holds a few counts of this clone. The V gene is TRBV4-1, the J gene TRBJ1-6; 9 bases agree with TRBD1. Trimming at V came to 6 bases and at J to 5 bases, leaving 5 bases not matched to a gene. Germline V gives CDR1 MGHRA, CDR2 YSYEKL. The CDR3 runs to 15 residues. CDR3 sequence reads: CASRPGTGNNSPLHF. CDR3 in DNA: TGCGCCAGCAGGCCCGGGACAGGGAATAATTCACCCCTCCACTTT.

This chain connects TRBV12-3 or TRBV12-4 to TRBJ1-1, with D hard to call. CDR3 length equals 13 residues. The ends were cut back, 6 bases at V and 1 base at J, with 9 bases in the middle. This CDR3 is CASSRTENTEAFF. The CDR3 DNA reads TGTGCCAGCAGCCGGACGGAGAACACTGAAGCTTTCTTT.

The table lists this clone with a count of one. V is TRBV7-2 and J is TRBJ2-6, with 8 bases aligning to TRBD1. The CDR3 has 18 residues. Germline assignment: CDR1 SGHTA and CDR2 FQGNSA. V was pared by 5 bases and J by 0 bases, with 9 bases of the junction left unmatched. The CDR3 reads CASSQYRGQGSGANVLTF. The CDR3 DNA sequence: TGTGCCAGCAGCCAATACAGAGGACAGGGCTCTGGGGCCAACGTCCTGACTTTC. The entire variable domain, with the rest obtained from reference TRBV7-2 and TRBJ2-6, is as follows: GAGVSQSPSNKVTEKGKDVELRCDPISGHTALYWYRQSLGQGLEFLIYFQGNSAPDKSGLPSDRFSAERTGGSVSTLTIQRTQQEDSAVYLCASSQYRGQGSGANVLTFGAGSRLTVL.

DNA for the CDR3: TGTGCCAGCAGCTCTAGTGAAGGGGGGGATACGCAGTATTTT. Encoded protein: CASSSSEGGDTQYF. The rearrangement uses TRBV7-9 and TRBJ2-3, with D perhaps given as TRBD1 or TRBD2 (6 bases each). Germline loops: CDR1 SEHNR, CDR2 FQNEAQ (reference sequence). The CDR3 has 14 amino acids. With 4 bases removed from V and 6 bases from J, the gap between germline ends came to 14 bases.

This chain connects TRBV7-8 to TRBJ2-7; no reliable D call. Germline V lookup: CDR1 SGHVS, CDR2 FQNEAQ. The CDR3 has 13 amino acids. V shed 5 bases and J shed 7 bases, with 15 bases lying between them. The CDR3 bases are TGTGCCAGCAGCCGAAGTCGAGAGCTGGAGCAGTACTTC. Translating it yields CASSRSRELEQYF.

This chain links TRBV5-5 with TRBJ1-2, with D maybe TRBD1 (5 bases). Trimming removed 0 bases at V and 2 bases at J, with 11 bases between. Germline V gene data show CDR1 as SGHKS and CDR2 as YYEKEE (reference sequence). This CDR3 is built from 15 residues. The CDR3 loop reads CASSLGAGDNYGYTF. CDR3 bases: TGTGCCAGCAGCTTGGGGGCTGGGGACAACTATGGCTACACCTTC. The complete variable domain, with remaining parts taken from reference TRBV5-5 and TRBJ1-2, reads DAGVTQSPTHLIKTRGQQVTLRCSPISGHKSVSWYQQVLGQGPQFIFQYYEKEERGRGNFPDRFSARQFPNYSSELNVNALLLGDSALYLCASSLGAGDNYGYTFGSGTRLTVV.

The rearrangement links TRBV20-1 to TRBJ1-2; tentatively, D is TRBD1 (6 bases). Germline values: CDR1 DFQATT, CDR2 SNEGSKA (reference sequence). The CDR3 consists of 16 residues. V was trimmed by 3 bases and J by 3 bases, leaving 20 bases between them. The CDR3 loop reads CSASHPRGGQYYGYTF. The DNA of the CDR3 is TGCAGTGCTAGTCACCCCAGGGGCGGCCAATACTATGGCTACACCTTC.

J is TRBJ2-3 and V is TRBV5-1, with D perhaps TRBD2 (5 bases). The CDR3 has 16 amino acids. The germline gives CDR1 SGHRS, CDR2 YFSETQ. Trimming removed 0 bases from V and 0 bases from J, with 11 bases in between. CDR3 sequence (DNA): TGCGCCAGCAGCTTGGGCACGGGAATTAGCACAGATACGCAGTATTTT. Its translation is CASSLGTGISTDTQYF.

The chain has TRBV7-2 and TRBJ2-2, with unresolved D. CDR1 SGHTA and CDR2 FQGNSA come from the germline V gene. Trimming pared 3 bases from V and 4 bases from J, leaving 12 bases between. The length of the CDR3 is 15 residues. The CDR3 DNA sequence: TGTGCCAGCAGCTTCATAAGACTTACCACCGGGGAGCTGTTTTTT. Amino acids: CASSFIRLTTGELFF.

As for this clone: Germline and junction disagree at one end, which may indicate a read error. The chain couples TRBV19 to TRBJ2-1; 10 bases fit TRBD2. Germline lookup yields CDR1 LNHDA and CDR2 SQIVND (reference sequence). This CDR3 is 15 amino acids long. Written as DNA, the CDR3 is TGTGCCAGTAGTGCCCCAACCTCCCCGGGACTAGCGAGACTCTTC. Amino acids: CASSAPTSPGLARLF. The whole variable domain, filled in from reference TRBV19 and TRBJ2-1, reads DGGITQSPKYLFRKEGQNVTLSCEQNLNHDAMYWYRQDPGQGLRLIYYSQIVNDFQKGDIAEGYSVSREKKESFPLTVTSAQKNPTAFYLCASSAPTSPGLARLFGPGTRLTVL.

The chain employs TRBV7-9 and TRBJ2-2; 9 bases fit TRBD2. Trimming took 8 bases from V and 10 from J; bases not matched to a gene: 17. This CDR3 has 16 residues. Germline V gives CDR1 SEHNR, CDR2 FQNEAQ (reference sequence). The CDR3 here is CASPLSHPSGDVELFF. In DNA, the CDR3 is TGTGCCAGCCCCTTAAGCCACCCTAGCGGGGATGTGGAGCTGTTTTTT.

J is TRBJ1-5 and V is TRBV19, with D maybe TRBD1 (6 bases). This CDR3 is 14 amino acids long. Germline V lookup: CDR1 LNHDA, CDR2 SQIVND (reference sequence). Deletions cut 9 bases from V and 4 bases from J, with 16 bases between. In DNA form, the CDR3 reads TGTGCCAGCCGGGACACAGAAAGGAATCAGCCCCAGCATTTT. Translation: CASRDTERNQPQHF.

The V call is TRBV4-2, the J call TRBJ1-2, with D unresolved. Per germline, CDR1 LGHNA and CDR2 YNFKEQ. The CDR3 is 16 residues long. Trimming left V 4 bases short and J 0 bases short, with 15 bases between. CDR3 protein: CASSPHRAEPNYGYTF. The CDR3 DNA reads as TGTGCCAGCAGCCCTCATAGGGCGGAGCCTAACTATGGCTACACCTTC.

The V gene is TRBV28, the J gene TRBJ1-4; D remains unclear. The CDR3 is 14 amino acids. V lost 6 bases, J lost 0 bases, and 8 bases lay in between. Germline V gives CDR1 MDHEN, CDR2 SYDVKM. The CDR3 is CASRLDATNEKLFF. The CDR3 DNA sequence: TGTGCCAGCAGGTTAGATGCAACTAATGAAAAACTGTTTTTT.

The CDR3 sequence: CASSQRTGIGTQYF. For the CDR3, the DNA is TGCGCCAGCAGCCAGCGGACAGGGATTGGGACCCAGTACTTC. V and J are TRBV4-1 and TRBJ2-5, with 8 positions matching TRBD1. J gave up 7 bases and V 3 bases, and 7 bases lay outside the gene matches. CDR3 size: 14 residues. From germline, CDR1 is MGHRA and CDR2 YSYEKL.

The chain has TRBV6-5 and TRBJ1-1, with a tentative D call TRBD1 (5 bases). V lost 6 bases, J lost 0 bases, and 5 bases lay in between. The CDR3 sequence is 12 residues long. CDR1 is MNHEY and CDR2 is SVGAGI in the germline V gene. The CDR3 DNA reads TGTGCCAGCAGGACAGTGAACACTGAAGCTTTCTTT. The encoded protein is CASRTVNTEAFF.

Only a few counts were recorded for this clone. The V gene is TRBV6-6, the J gene TRBJ1-3; D uncertain. The CDR3 contains 14 residues. Trimming cost V 1 base and J 0 bases, with 4 bases left between them. The germline CDR1 and CDR2 sequences are MNHNY and SVGAGI (reference sequence). DNA for the CDR3: TGTGCCAGCAGTTACTTGGGCTCTGGAAACACCATATATTTT. Protein product: CASSYLGSGNTIYF.

The V call is TRBV5-4, the J call TRBJ2-5; 7 nucleotides line up with TRBD2. The CDR3 is made up of 14 amino acids. With 1 base clipped from V and 5 bases from J, the junction kept 5 bases outside the gene matches. Looked up from germline, CDR1 is SGHNT and CDR2 is YYREEE (reference sequence). The CDR3: CASSLLLGGETQYF. DNA of the CDR3: TGTGCCAGCAGCTTGTTGCTGGGAGGGGAGACCCAGTACTTC.

This chain links TRBV18 with TRBJ1-3; D unresolved. V lost 3 bases and J lost 2, with 11 bases in between. Germline V gene sequence: CDR1 KGHSH, CDR2 LQKENI. The CDR3 runs to 15 residues. The CDR3 DNA sequence: TGTGCCAGCTCACCCCCGAGCCGCCCTGGAAACACCATATATTTT. Encoded protein: CASSPPSRPGNTIYF.

The CDR3 here is CASSLQRDQPQHF. The CDR3 bases are TGTGCCAGCAGCTTACAACGAGATCAGCCCCAGCATTTT. The chain recombines TRBV7-8 with TRBJ1-5; D is uncertain. Trimming shortened V by 2 bases and J by 5 bases, and 7 bases separated the two germline ends. This CDR3 has 13 amino acids. Germline V gene lookup returns CDR1 SGHVS and CDR2 FQNEAQ.

CDR3 residues: CASRLDGGNYGYTF. For the CDR3, the DNA is TGTGCCAGTAGGTTGGATGGTGGCAACTATGGCTACACCTTC. This chain uses TRBV19 with TRBJ1-2; no firm D call. Germline-derived CDR1 and CDR2 are LNHDA and SQIVND (reference sequence). This CDR3 comprises 14 residues. Trimming stripped 6 bases from V and 2 bases from J, with 13 bases between.

CDR3 DNA: TGTGCCAGCAGTTACCCCGGACGGACCCACACTGAAGCTTTCTTT. Protein product: CASSYPGRTHTEAFF. The V and J genes are TRBV5-4 and TRBJ1-1; no clear D gene. The germline V and J ends were trimmed by 5 bases and 3 bases, with 17 bases remaining between them. This CDR3 spans 15 amino acids. Germline lookup yields CDR1 SGHNT and CDR2 YYREEE (reference sequence). Variable domain in full (rest from reference TRBV5-4 and TRBJ1-1): ETGVTQSPTHLIKTRGQQVTLRCSSQSGHNTVSWYQQALGQGPQFIFQYYREEENGRGNFPPRFSGLQFPNYSSELNVNALELDDSALYLCASSYPGRTHTEAFFGQGTRLTVV.

This chain connects TRBV7-9 to TRBJ1-3, with D maybe TRBD1 (6 bases). This CDR3 is 15 amino acids long. V lost 5 bases and J 4 bases, leaving 15 bases between the germline ends. CDR1 is SEHNR and CDR2 is FQNEAQ in the germline V gene (reference sequence). CDR3 loop: CASSPDGGRGNTIYF. The CDR3 nucleotides are TGTGCCAGCAGCCCCGACGGGGGGCGGGGAAACACCATATATTTT.

This clone came up once. The chain is built from TRBV6-1 and TRBJ1-2; TRBD1 matches 8 bases. The germline V gene has CDR1 MNHNS and CDR2 SASEGT. Unmatched junction bases numbered 11, after V lost 3 bases and J lost 2 bases. The CDR3 runs 17 residues. CDR3 coding DNA: TGTGCCAGCAGTGATTCGTCCTCCGGGACAGGCAACTATGGCTACACCTTC. Amino acid sequence: CASSDSSSGTGNYGYTF.

This chain uses TRBV28 with TRBJ2-2; 13 nucleotides line up with TRBD2. CDR3 length equals 17 residues. The J segment lost 1 base and the V segment lost 8 bases, leaving 7 bases of the junction unmatched. Germline V gene lookup returns CDR1 MDHEN and CDR2 SYDVKM. The CDR3 sequence is CASENRLAGGNTGELFF. CDR3 bases: TGTGCCAGCGAAAATCGACTAGCGGGGGGGAACACCGGGGAGCTGTTTTTT.

This chain connects TRBV2 to TRBJ1-1; D call uncertain. This CDR3 spans 15 amino acids. V was shortened by 5 bases and J by 3 bases, with 16 bases between the two germline ends. Looked up from germline, CDR1 is SNHLY and CDR2 is FYNNEI. CDR3 sequence (DNA): TGTGCCAGCAGTTTATATGGGTCGAGGGACACTGAAGCTTTCTTT. This codes for CASSLYGSRDTEAFF.